These 7 T cell receptor beta chains were sequenced from one sample in a study of blood T cell repertoires in COVID-19 (dated by TCRdb to the early 2020s). Libraries were made using the immunoSEQ multiplex PCR assay. TCRdb mirrors the immuneACCESS table, restricted to in-frame sequences. Some clones are absent from its copies; in checked studies, under half trace to an unresolved V gene, and the reason for the others is unknown. Here the sample has roughly 230,000 clones; around 82% occur a single time. The ten largest clones capture approximately 4% of the sample. Material: peripheral blood. These receptors originate from a woman older than 75 with acute or convalescent COVID-19.

The genes are TRBV15 and TRBJ2-1; D is undetermined. CDR3 length equals 15 residues. The germline gives CDR1 LNHNV, CDR2 YYDKDF (reference sequence). Trimming shortened V by 8 bases and J by 5 bases, and 19 bases separated the two germline ends. DNA of the CDR3: TGTGCCACCCGCCTTTTTAGACTTCCGAACAATGAGCAGTTCTTC. It translates to CATRLFRLPNNEQFF.

V is TRBV7-9 and J is TRBJ1-2, with 7 bases lining up with TRBD1. In germline, CDR1 is SEHNR, CDR2 FQNEAQ (reference sequence). J gave up 5 bases and V 3 bases, and 12 bases lay outside the gene matches. CDR3 size: 16 residues. CDR3: CASSFEGALDKYGYTF. CDR3 nucleotides: TGTGCCAGCAGCTTTGAGGGGGCGCTGGATAAATATGGCTACACCTTC.

This sequence joins TRBV6-5 and TRBJ2-7; 12 nucleotides align to TRBD2. The V gene end was trimmed by 6 bases and the J gene end by 1 base; junction bases not matched to a gene: 4. The CDR3 extends over 15 amino acids. Germline V gene data show CDR1 as MNHEY and CDR2 as SVGAGI. The CDR3 here is CASRTGTSGSYEQYF. The CDR3 DNA reads TGTGCCAGCAGGACCGGGACTAGCGGGTCCTACGAGCAGTACTTC.

The J gene is TRBJ1-2, the V gene TRBV5-4; D unclear. This CDR3 region has 15 residues. Germline CDR1 and CDR2: SGHNT and YYREEE (reference sequence). V was shortened by 2 bases and J by 8 bases, with 19 bases between the two germline ends. The CDR3 DNA is TGTGCCAGCAGCTTTCGGCCGACCGAAGGAGGAGGCTACACCTTC. It translates to CASSFRPTEGGGYTF. Using reference TRBV5-4 and TRBJ1-2 for the parts outside the CDR3, the full variable domain is ETGVTQSPTHLIKTRGQQVTLRCSSQSGHNTVSWYQQALGQGPQFIFQYYREEENGRGNFPPRFSGLQFPNYSSELNVNALELDDSALYLCASSFRPTEGGGYTFGSGTRLTVV.

This clone was seen a few times. The chain recombines TRBV12-5 with TRBJ2-1; 7 bases are shared with TRBD1. The germline gives CDR1 LGHNT, CDR2 FRNRAP. V was clipped by 5 bases and J by 6 bases; unmatched bases: 10. The CDR3 consists of 15 residues. As DNA, the CDR3 is TGTGCTAGTGGTACCACGGGACAGATAGTCAATGAGCAGTTCTTC. It specifies CASGTTGQIVNEQFF.

The chain links TRBV4-3 to TRBJ2-7, with a weak D call TRBD2 (5 bases). The V and J ends lost 0 bases and 7 bases respectively, with 13 bases between them. From germline, CDR1 is LGHNA and CDR2 YSLEER. This CDR3 has 14 residues. The chain's CDR3 is CASSQDAGIGEQYF. DNA of the CDR3: TGCGCCAGCAGCCAAGATGCGGGTATAGGGGAGCAGTACTTC.

The chain recombines TRBV4-2 with TRBJ2-1, with a weak D call TRBD1 (6 bases). This CDR3 spans 15 amino acids. V was shortened by 0 bases and J by 3 bases, with 9 bases between the two germline ends. The germline V gene has CDR1 LGHNA and CDR2 YNFKEQ. CDR3 protein: CASSQDLDSYNEQFF. The CDR3 DNA sequence: TGTGCCAGCAGCCAAGATCTGGACAGCTACAATGAGCAGTTCTTC.